Presented here are 9 T cell receptor beta chains from one specimen sequenced in a study of T-cell memory formation after mild COVID-19 (dated by TCRdb to the early 2020s). Libraries were constructed by 5' RACE. Sequencing relied on an Illumina NovaSeq 6000. In TCRdb, the public reads were trimmed at Q25 with fastp and aligned with MiXCR, with productive beta chains retained. Every distinct CDR3 protein forms one entry, paired with its most common genes and DNA. The sample table shows under 250,000 distinct CDR3 sequences, and approximately 15% are seen once. The ten largest clones represent 2% to 2.5% of the sample. Sequencing input: PBMCs or a T cell subset sorted from them (not recorded which). The receptors here all came from an adult woman who had mild COVID-19 (a few samples of this study predate the infection). The sample titles of this study are shuffled in the database, so cell type and time point are left out; the donor was told from shared clones.

This clonotype has ten or more counts. The chain joins TRBV4-1 to TRBJ1-5; 7 bases align to TRBD1. Trimming removed 1 base from V and 3 bases from J; junction bases left unmatched: 9. The CDR3 totals 17 residues. CDR1 is MGHRA, CDR2 YSYEKL, per germline. CDR3 loop: CASSQAPYRGVNQPQHF. Here the CDR3 DNA reads TGCGCCAGCAGCCAAGCTCCTTACAGGGGAGTCAATCAGCCCCAGCATTTT.

The chain uses TRBV6-1 and TRBJ2-2; D is undetermined. Germline V gene sequence: CDR1 MNHNS, CDR2 SASEGT. This CDR3 is built from 14 residues. Trimming stripped 3 bases from V and 1 base from J, with 6 bases between. The CDR3 reads CASSEVWNTGELFF. In nucleotides, the CDR3 is TGTGCCAGCAGTGAGGTTTGGAACACCGGGGAGCTGTTTTTT.

V and J are TRBV12-3 or TRBV12-4 and TRBJ2-5; TRBD1 agrees at 9 bases. Trimming took 5 bases from V and 5 from J; bases not matched to a gene: 9. The CDR3 is 15 amino acids. CDR3 sequence (DNA): TGTGCCAGCAGTCTTGTGGGACAGGGTTTCGAGACCCAGTACTTC. Protein: CASSLVGQGFETQYF.

Only a few counts were recorded for this clonotype. V gene TRBV29-1 combines with J gene TRBJ2-5, with D perhaps TRBD1 or TRBD2 (6 bases each). The V gene's germline CDR1 is SQVTM and CDR2 ANQGSEA. Trimming shortened V by 5 bases and J by 1 base, and 17 bases separated the two germline ends. This CDR3 comprises 15 residues. The CDR3 DNA follows: TGCAGCGTTTGTCTTAGGGGGGCACTCCAAGAGACCCAGTACTTC. As protein: CSVCLRGALQETQYF.

This clonotype has ten or more counts. The chain is built from TRBV29-1 and TRBJ2-1; weak D call: TRBD2 (5 bases). Germline CDR1 is SQVTM and CDR2 is ANQGSEA. V dropped 7 bases and J dropped 0 bases, with 13 bases sitting between them. This CDR3 spans 14 amino acids. In DNA, the CDR3 is TGCAGCGAGAGAAGCGGCAGCTCCTACAATGAGCAGTTCTTC. Amino acids: CSERSGSSYNEQFF.

The V gene is TRBV5-1, the J gene TRBJ2-5; D may correspond to TRBD1 or TRBD2 (5 bases each). The CDR3 is made up of 14 amino acids. Germline V gene sequence: CDR1 SGHRS, CDR2 YFSETQ. Trimming removed 0 bases at V and 4 bases at J, with 10 bases between. CDR3 in DNA: TGCGCCAGCAGCTTGGCAGGGAGAAGAGAGACCCAGTACTTC. Encoded protein: CASSLAGRRETQYF.

This clonotype showed up many times. J is TRBJ2-1 and V is TRBV11-3; D gene uncertain. CDR3 length: 15 residues. Germline V lookup: CDR1 SGHNT, CDR2 YENEEA. Trimming cost V 0 bases and J 0 bases, with 6 bases left between them. The CDR3 loop reads CASSLESASYNEQFF. CDR3 nucleotides: TGTGCCAGCAGCTTAGAGTCCGCCTCCTACAATGAGCAGTTCTTC.

CDR3 protein: CASSPGDLSLGTDTQYF. The CDR3 nucleotides read TGTGCCAGCAGCCCCGGTGACTTATCGCTTGGGACAGATACGCAGTATTTT. The chain has TRBV11-3 and TRBJ2-3; D uncertain. CDR3 length: 17 amino acids. The germline V gene encodes CDR1 SGHNT and CDR2 YENEEA. The V and J ends lost 5 bases and 3 bases respectively, with 21 bases between them.

This clonotype was observed a few times. The gene calls are TRBV28 and TRBJ2-6; the D is unclear. CDR1 MDHEN and CDR2 SYDVKM come from the germline V gene. CDR3 length: 13 residues. V lost 7 bases to trimming and J lost 1 base, with 5 bases between them. This chain's CDR3 is CASKQSGANVLTF. In DNA form, the CDR3 reads TGTGCCAGCAAACAATCTGGGGCCAACGTCCTGACTTTC. The full variable domain, rest sourced from reference TRBV28 and TRBJ2-6, is DVKVTQSSRYLVKRTGEKVFLECVQDMDHENMFWYRQDPGLGLRLIYFSYDVKMKEKGDIPEGYSVSREKKERFSLILESASTNQTSMYLCASKQSGANVLTFGAGSRLTVL.